This T cell receptor (beta chain) comes out of a study of blood T cells in healthy people across ages. Study observations and caveats: Long-lived and aged donors differed, with more naive CD4+ cells and higher diversity in the long-lived.

V lost 6 bases to trimming and J lost 7 bases, with 19 bases between them. Germline CDR1 is SGHTA and CDR2 is FQGNSA. This CDR3 is 15 amino acids long. About this clonotype: The antigen remains unidentified.

Total RNA, at least 5 micrograms per sample, was extracted from PBMCs. A J-beta primer mix and a sample-barcoded 5' primer were used in a second PCR of about 7 to 12 cycles. Each cDNA was tagged by a template-switch adaptor containing 12 random nucleotides. TCRdb reanalysed the 5' RACE reads using MiXCR and keeps one entry per CDR3 protein. The sample has over 1,200,000 distinct CDR3 sequences, 59% seen once. The receptor was isolated from a man between 18 and 29 years old in good health. The rearrangement uses TRBV7-2 and TRBJ1-5, with D possibly being TRBD1 (5 bases). The sample comprised blood. Here the CDR3 DNA reads TGTGCCAGCAGTTCCGACGGGTTCCGGGACCAGCCCCAGCATTTT. Translated, it gives CASSSDGFRDQPQHF.